The clone carrying this T cell receptor (beta chain) was observed a handful of times. Antigen specificity is unknown. These data are taken from a study of T-cell memory formation after mild COVID-19. At the level of the study: There were largely donor-specific TCR clusters.

TCRalpha and TCRbeta libraries used 5'RACE with constant-segment primers and UMIs. A single record per CDR3 protein comes from TCRdb applying MiXCR to the 5' RACE reads. The sample lists approximately 340,000 distinct CDR3 sequences; approximately 13% were seen once. Findings and caveats of the study: The pre-infection memory compartment contained some responding clones, suggesting cross-reactive memory joined.

The ends were cut back, 2 bases at V and 9 bases at J, with 8 bases in the middle. The CDR3 contains 12 residues. Germline lookup yields CDR1 MGHDK and CDR2 SYGVNS. The gene calls are TRBV25-1 and TRBJ2-1; D gene ambiguous. This receptor was identified in a man aged 18 to 30 who had mild COVID-19 (a few samples of this study predate the infection). Cell type and time point are not known. Specimen: PBMCs or a T cell subset sorted from them (not recorded which). CDR3 loop: CASSEPHGEQFF. CDR3 nucleotide sequence: TGTGCCAGCAGTGAACCCCATGGTGAGCAGTTCTTC.